The text below deals with one T cell receptor beta chain. Its antigen remains undetermined. Base quality data are lacking; no much larger clone is found one base away. This sample was taken from a study of OX40 agonist ivuxolimab in advanced cancers. For context, the study as a whole: Ivuxolimab was an agonistic, fully human IgG2 monoclonal antibody directed against OX40 (CD134), a costimulatory receptor. The purpose of peripheral TCRbeta sequencing was to test whether ivuxolimab changed TCR sequence diversity and led to clonal T-cell expansion. Partial responses occurred in three dose-escalation patients, of whom one had hepatocellular carcinoma and two had cutaneous melanoma. Of the 50 to 55 dose-escalation patients, hepatocellular carcinoma was present in about 20, melanoma in around 15, renal cell carcinoma in 9 and head and neck cancer in 9. Intravenous ivuxolimab was administered to patients every 2 weeks at six dose levels: 0.01, 0.1, 0.3, 1.5, 3 and 10 mg/kg. The dose-escalation cohort was around 83% male with a mean age of roughly 62 years, ranging from about 23 to 85. The paper covers the monotherapy dose-escalation part of the phase I ivuxolimab trial, which included N ≈ 50 patients. Patients were allowed to have had prior anti-PD-1, anti-PD-L1 or anti-CTLA-4 therapy, and approximately 39% of the dose-escalation patients had been treated with checkpoint inhibitors.

Genomic DNA was isolated from the sorted cells so that the TCRbeta CDR3 region could be sequenced. TCRbeta CDR3 regions were sequenced using the immunoSEQ Assay. Entries here come from immuneACCESS through TCRdb and include only in-frame sequences with V and J called. Some clones fail to appear in such tables; in the studies checked, an unresolved V gene covers under half of the shortfall, and the cause of the remainder is unknown. This sample comprises 100,000 to 150,000 clones, around 92% of them detected only once. The ten largest clonotypes hold 0.81% of the sample. The trial excluded patients who had a history of autoimmune disease or who were on systemic immunosuppression. In every dose cohort, peripheral blood was drawn for TCR sequencing at baseline, cycle 4 day 1, and cycle 7 day 1. Samples were obtained from an open-label, multicenter, first-in-human phase I dose-escalation trial of ivuxolimab. Adults with locally advanced or metastatic head and neck squamous cell, hepatocellular, melanoma or renal cell carcinoma were enrolled in the trial. Before TCR sequencing, CD4+ T cells and CD8+ T cells from peripheral blood were sorted into separate populations.

The study at large found these results: Low levels of normalized T-cell clonal expansion were also seen in some patients who did not respond. The antigen specificity of the peripheral T cells that underwent clonal expansion was not determined. After ivuxolimab, CD8+ T cells had more expanded clones than CD4+ T cells on average. At doses of 0.1 to 3.0 mg/kg, clonal expansion of both CD4+ and CD8+ blood T cells was observed from baseline to week 6. In the 0.1-3.0 mg/kg groups, partial responders were among the patients with the lowest normalized peripheral clonal expansion, particularly in CD8+ T cells.

CDR1 PRHDT and CDR2 FYEKMQ are derived from the germline V gene (reference sequence). From the cysteine up to the phenylalanine, the CDR3 has a length of 15 residues. The DNA shown is the 45-base CDR3, in frame from base 1. Relative to germline, V is 2 bases shorter and J is 0 bases shorter, with 5 bases between their ends. The TCR originated in an adult with an advanced solid tumor such as melanoma, head and neck, liver or kidney cancer. The sequencing here drew on CD4+ or CD8+ T cells sorted from blood, taken in a trial of the OX40 agonist ivuxolimab. The chain uses TRBV13 and TRBJ2-6; the D gene assignment is ambiguous. The nucleotide sequence is given as TGTGCCAGCAGCTTATCGACCTCTGGGGCCAACGTCCTGACTTTC. Its coded protein is CASSLSTSGANVLTF.